What follows is one TCR beta chain and its context. This specimen belongs to a study of blood T cells in healthy people across ages. A second PCR of roughly 7 to 11 cycles used a sample-barcoded 5' primer and a J-beta primer mix. MiXCR, run by TCRdb on the 5' RACE reads, gives a single entry per CDR3 protein. The sample carries 980,000 or so distinct CDR3 sequences, 40% to 60% recorded once. Germline V CDR1 and CDR2: LGHNA, YNFKEQ. This CDR3 spans 16 amino acids. The ends lost 3 bases at V and 5 bases at J; junction bases unmatched: 8. This chain joins TRBV4-2 and TRBJ2-1, with TRBD1 identical over 9 bases. The receptor's source is a man between 25 and 39 years old in good health. The sequencing input was blood. The CDR3 bases are TGTGCCAGCAGCCATTTCGGGACAGGGCAGCACAATGAGCAGTTCTTC. It specifies CASSHFGTGQHNEQFF.